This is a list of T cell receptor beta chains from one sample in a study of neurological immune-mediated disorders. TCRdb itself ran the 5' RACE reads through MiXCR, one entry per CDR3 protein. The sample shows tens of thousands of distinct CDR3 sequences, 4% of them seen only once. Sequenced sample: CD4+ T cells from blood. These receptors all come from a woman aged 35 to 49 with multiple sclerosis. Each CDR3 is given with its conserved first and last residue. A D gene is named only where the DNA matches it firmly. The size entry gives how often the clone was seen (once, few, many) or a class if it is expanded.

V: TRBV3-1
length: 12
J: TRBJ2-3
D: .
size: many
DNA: TGTGCCAGCAGCCAAATCACAGATACGCAGTATTTT
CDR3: CASSQITDTQYF

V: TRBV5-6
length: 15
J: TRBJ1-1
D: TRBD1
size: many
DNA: TGTGCCAGCACCCGGGGGGACAGGAGTATCACTGAAGCTTTCTTT
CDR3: CASTRGDRSITEAFF

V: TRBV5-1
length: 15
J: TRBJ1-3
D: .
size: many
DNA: TGCGCCAGCAGCTTGTTGGGGTCCTCTGGAAACACCATATATTTT
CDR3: CASSLLGSSGNTIYF

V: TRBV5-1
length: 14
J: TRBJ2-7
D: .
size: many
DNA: TGCGCCAGCAGCTTGCAGGCGTCTAGCTACGAGCAGTACTTC
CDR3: CASSLQASSYEQYF

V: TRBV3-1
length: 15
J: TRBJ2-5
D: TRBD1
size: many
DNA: TGTGCCAGCAGCCAGCTCGGGACAGGGGAAGAGACCCAGTACTTC
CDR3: CASSQLGTGEETQYF

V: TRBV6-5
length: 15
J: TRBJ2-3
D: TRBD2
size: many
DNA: TGTGCCAGCAGTTACTCAGTGGCTAGCGGGGGACGGGTGTATTTT
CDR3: CASSYSVASGGRVYF

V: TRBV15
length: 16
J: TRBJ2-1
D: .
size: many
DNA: TGTGCCACCAGCAGAGAGAGCTACAGAACCTACAATGAGCAGTTCTTC
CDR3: CATSRESYRTYNEQFF

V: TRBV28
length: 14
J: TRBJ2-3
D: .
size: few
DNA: TGTGCCAGCAGCCAAGGGGGTAGCACAGATACGCAGTATTTT
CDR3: CASSQGGSTDTQYF

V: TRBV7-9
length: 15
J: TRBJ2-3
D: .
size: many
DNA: TGTGCCAGCAGCTTAAAACAGACCAGCACAGATACGCAGTATTTT
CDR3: CASSLKQTSTDTQYF

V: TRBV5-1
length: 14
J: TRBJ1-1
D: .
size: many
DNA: TGCGCCAGCAGCTTGGATGCGGTGAACACTGAAGCTTTCTTT
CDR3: CASSLDAVNTEAFF

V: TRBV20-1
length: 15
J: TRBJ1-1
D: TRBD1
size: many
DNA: TGCAGTGCTAGAGATCTGGACAGGGGGAACGGTGAAGCTTTCTTT
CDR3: CSARDLDRGNGEAFF

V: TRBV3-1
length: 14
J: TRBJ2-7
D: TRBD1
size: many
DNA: TGTGCCAGCAGCCAAAACAGGGGACCCTACGAGCAGTACTTC
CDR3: CASSQNRGPYEQYF

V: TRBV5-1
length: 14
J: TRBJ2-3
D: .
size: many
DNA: TGCGCCGGCAGCTTGGCCGCCGGGACAGATACGCAGTATTTT
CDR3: CAGSLAAGTDTQYF

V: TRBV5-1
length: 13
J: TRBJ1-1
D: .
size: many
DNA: TGCGCCAGCAGCTTAGCGGGGGCGCAAGTGGATTTCTTT
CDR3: CASSLAGAQVDFF

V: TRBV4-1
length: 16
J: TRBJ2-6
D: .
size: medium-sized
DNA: TGCGCCAGCAGCCCAAGCAAGGGGGCTGGGGCCAACGTCCTGACTTTC
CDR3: CASSPSKGAGANVLTF

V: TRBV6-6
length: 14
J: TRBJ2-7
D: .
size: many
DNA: TGTGCCAGCATCAGGGGCGCGCTCTCCTACGAGCAGTACTTC
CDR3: CASIRGALSYEQYF

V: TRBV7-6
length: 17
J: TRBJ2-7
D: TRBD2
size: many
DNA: TGTGCCAGCAGCTTAAGAGGAGGCGGGGGACGGGAGTACGAGCAGTACTTC
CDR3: CASSLRGGGGREYEQYF

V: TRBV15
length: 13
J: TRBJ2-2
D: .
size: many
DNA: TGTGCCACCAGCAGAGAAGTAACCGGGGAGCTGTTTTTT
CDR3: CATSREVTGELFF

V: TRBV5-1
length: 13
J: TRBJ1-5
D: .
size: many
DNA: TGCGCCAGCAGTGACGGAAGCAATCAGCCCCAGCATTTT
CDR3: CASSDGSNQPQHF

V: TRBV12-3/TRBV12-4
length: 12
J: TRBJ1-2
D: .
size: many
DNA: TGTGCCAGCAGTGATTGGGGGTATGGCTACACCTTC
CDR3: CASSDWGYGYTF

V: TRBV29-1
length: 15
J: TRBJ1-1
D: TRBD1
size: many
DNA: TGCAGCGTTGAAGGGCTGGACAGGGCCAACACTGAAGCTTTCTTT
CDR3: CSVEGLDRANTEAFF

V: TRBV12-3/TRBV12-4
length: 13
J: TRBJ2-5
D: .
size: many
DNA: TGTGCCAGCAGTTTCGCGGGAAAAGAGACCCAGTACTTC
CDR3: CASSFAGKETQYF